These 3 T cell receptor beta chains originate from one sample sequenced in a study of blood T cells in healthy people across ages. PCR was performed a second time for about 7 to 12 cycles using a sample-barcoded 5' primer and a J-beta primer mix. TCRdb itself ran the 5' RACE reads through MiXCR, one entry per CDR3 protein. The repertoire holds about a million distinct CDR3 sequences, about 48% seen once, with around an eighth in the top ten. The sequenced sample was blood. These receptors all come from a man between 25 and 39 years old in good health.

Points on this clonotype: A much larger clone is a single base away; this may be a read error. Since the CDR3 does not end with the conserved phenylalanine or tryptophan, this likely comes from a read error. The chain joins TRBV13 to TRBJ2-7, with D perhaps assigned TRBD1 or TRBD2 (5 bases each). This CDR3 is built from 13 residues. With 1 base removed from V and 3 bases from J, the gap between germline ends came to 7 bases. CDR1 is PRHDT, CDR2 FYEKMQ, per germline (reference sequence). The DNA of the CDR3 is TGTGCCAGCAGCTTAGTGGGGGTCTACGAGCAGTACTTA. It is translated as CASSLVGVYEQYL.

Comment on this clonotype: A read error may be the cause here, since a much bigger clone is one base away. The rearrangement uses TRBV20-1 and TRBJ2-1, with 10 bases aligning to TRBD2. This CDR3 has 15 amino acids. The trim removed 3 bases at V and 7 bases at J, leaving 9 bases unmatched. Germline V gene sequence: CDR1 DFQATT, CDR2 SNEGSKA (reference sequence). This chain's CDR3 is CSAREAGLATNEQFF. CDR3 coding DNA: TGCAGTGCTAGGGAGGCGGGACTAGCGACGAATGAGCAGTTCTTC.

The sample holds a few counts of this clonotype. V gene TRBV7-2 combines with J gene TRBJ1-2; tentatively, D is TRBD1 (5 bases). CDR1 and CDR2 (germline): SGHTA, FQGNSA. The CDR3 consists of 16 residues. Trimming left V 1 base short and J 0 bases short, with 12 bases between. CDR3 loop: CASSLGSGRANYGYTF. The CDR3 bases are TGTGCCAGCAGCTTAGGGTCGGGACGGGCTAACTATGGCTACACCTTC.